The 22 T cell receptor beta chains below were found in one sample sequenced in a study of blood T cell repertoires in COVID-19. The protocol was immunoSEQ multiplex PCR, while the TCRdb copy is restricted to in-frame clones and leaves out a portion. In the table there are tens of thousands of clones, roughly four fifths of which are singletons. The sample consisted of peripheral blood. These TCRs come from a human donor in a cohort sampled during active COVID-19.

This rearrangement joins TRBV11-2 to TRBJ2-7; TRBD1 might be the D (5 bases). Germline CDR1 reads SGHAT; CDR2 reads FQNNGV. Trimming stripped 1 base from V and 2 bases from J, with 9 bases between. This CDR3 region has 14 residues. The CDR3 bases are TGTGCCAGCAGCTTAGCACCAGGGCCCTACGAGCAGTACTTC. Translated, it gives CASSLAPGPYEQYF.

V and J are TRBV7-2 and TRBJ2-7, with 9 bases lining up with TRBD1. This CDR3 is 19 amino acids long. The germline gives CDR1 SGHTA, CDR2 FQGNSA. Trimming at V came to 2 bases and at J to 1 base, leaving 15 bases not matched to a gene. CDR3: CASSLRSPGQGNLSYEQYF. Written as DNA, the CDR3 is TGTGCCAGCAGCTTACGCTCTCCGGGACAGGGAAACTTGTCCTACGAGCAGTACTTC.

The sample holds many counts of this clone. For the CDR3, the DNA is TGTGCCAGCAGCGTCCGGACAGCTGGCCACGAGCAGTACTTC. It encodes CASSVRTAGHEQYF. This chain joins TRBV7-8 and TRBJ2-7; a weak D match, TRBD1 (6 bases). The CDR3 length is 14 residues. Trimming took off 5 bases at V and 5 bases at J, with 16 bases between the two ends. Germline V lookup: CDR1 SGHVS, CDR2 FQNEAQ.

The chain couples TRBV28 to TRBJ1-5, with a possible D match to TRBD1 (5 bases). Between the trimmed V and J ends, which lost 9 bases and 4 bases, there was a span of 13 bases. This CDR3 region has 13 residues. Germline V gives CDR1 MDHEN, CDR2 SYDVKM. The CDR3 protein is CASMEGRNQPQHF. CDR3 DNA sequence: TGTGCCAGTATGGAGGGGCGTAATCAGCCCCAGCATTTT. The full variable domain, its missing parts supplied by reference TRBV28 and TRBJ1-5, is DVKVTQSSRYLVKRTGEKVFLECVQDMDHENMFWYRQDPGLGLRLIYFSYDVKMKEKGDIPEGYSVSREKKERFSLILESASTNQTSMYLCASMEGRNQPQHFGDGTRLSIL.

In nucleotides, the CDR3 is TGTGCCAGCAGCTTGGTCAGGGTTGAGACCCAGTACTTC. It encodes CASSLVRVETQYF. This chain joins TRBV5-6 and TRBJ2-5, with D possibly TRBD1 on 5 matching bases. Germline loops: CDR1 SGHDT, CDR2 YYEEEE. The CDR3 is 13 residues long. The V end lost 0 bases, the J end lost 5 bases, and 8 bases lay between the germline ends.

V usage is TRBV24-1 and J usage is TRBJ2-2; tentatively, D is TRBD2 (5 bases). The CDR3 covers 13 residues. Trimming left V 9 bases short and J 5 bases short, with 12 bases between. Looked up from germline, CDR1 is KGHDR and CDR2 is SFDVKD. The CDR3 loop reads CATRATSTGELFF. CDR3 in DNA: TGTGCCACCCGTGCTACTAGTACCGGGGAGCTGTTTTTT.

CDR3 in DNA: TGTGCCAGAATTGCTCGGGACAGGGGCCTTCTTAAGATGAACACTGAAGCTTTCTTT. This encodes CARIARDRGLLKMNTEAFF. The V and J genes are TRBV11-3 and TRBJ1-1, with 10 positions matching TRBD1. CDR1 is SGHNT, CDR2 YENEEA, per germline. This CDR3 region has 19 residues. The J segment lost 0 bases and the V segment lost 9 bases, leaving 19 bases of the junction unmatched.

This clone was seen a few times. The rearrangement links TRBV18 to TRBJ1-1, with a tentative D call TRBD1 (5 bases). The CDR3 has 15 amino acids. V shed 4 bases and J shed 4 bases, with 16 bases lying between them. Germline V CDR1 and CDR2: KGHSH, LQKENI. CDR3 amino acids: CASSLSRGGVTEAFF. Here the CDR3 DNA reads TGTGCCAGCTCACTTTCGCGGGGAGGGGTCACTGAAGCTTTCTTT.

This chain links TRBV6-2 or TRBV6-3 with TRBJ1-4, with 9 bases identical to TRBD1. There are 15 residues in the CDR3. With V trimmed by 2 bases and J by 7 bases, 5 bases remained unmatched. Germline V CDR1 and CDR2: MNHEY, SVGEGT. The CDR3 loop is CASSYSPDRGEKLFF. CDR3 coding DNA: TGTGCCAGCAGTTACAGTCCGGACAGGGGTGAAAAACTGTTTTTT.

Here the CDR3 reads CATSAWKRGRYEQYF. CDR3 DNA: TGTGCCACCAGTGCGTGGAAAAGGGGCAGGTACGAGCAGTACTTC. The chain couples TRBV24-1 to TRBJ2-7, with D perhaps matching TRBD1 (5 bases). Looked up from germline, CDR1 is KGHDR and CDR2 is SFDVKD. The CDR3 totals 15 residues. The germline V and J ends were trimmed by 5 bases and 4 bases, with 17 bases remaining between them.

V gene TRBV19 combines with J gene TRBJ1-1; 9 nucleotides agree with TRBD1. The CDR3 runs 17 residues. CDR1 is LNHDA, CDR2 SQIVND, per germline (reference sequence). The V and J ends lost 6 bases and 3 bases, in that order; junction bases with no gene match: 14. The CDR3 spells CASRATGGAYPDTEAFF. The CDR3 nucleotides are TGTGCCAGTAGAGCTACAGGGGGCGCGTATCCGGACACTGAAGCTTTCTTT.

This sequence joins TRBV7-2 and TRBJ2-7, with D perhaps TRBD1 (6 bases). This CDR3 is 13 amino acids long. With 4 bases removed from V and 3 bases from J, the gap between germline ends came to 10 bases. Per the germline V gene, CDR1 is SGHTA and CDR2 is FQGNSA. CDR3 protein: CASSSGTHYEQYF. DNA of the CDR3: TGTGCCAGCAGCTCCGGGACACACTACGAGCAGTACTTC.

The CDR3 nucleotides are TGTGCCAGCTCGCAGGGCAGGGGTGACGAGCAGTACTTC. Translating it yields CASSQGRGDEQYF. The chain is built from TRBV19 and TRBJ2-7, with a possible D match to TRBD1 (6 bases). With 9 bases removed from V and 5 bases from J, the gap between germline ends came to 17 bases. The length of the CDR3 is 13 residues. CDR1 and CDR2 from the germline V gene are LNHDA and SQIVND (reference sequence).

Only a few counts were recorded for this clone. The V call is TRBV6-6, the J call TRBJ2-7; TRBD2 is a possible D gene (5 bases). Per germline, CDR1 MNHNY and CDR2 SVGAGI (reference sequence). V dropped 5 bases and J dropped 4 bases, with 9 bases sitting between them. This CDR3 region has 12 residues. CDR3 nucleotide sequence: TGTGCCAGCAGTCCACTAGGGTACGAGCAGTACTTC. Encoded protein: CASSPLGYEQYF.

The J gene is TRBJ2-1, the V gene TRBV19, with 12 bases fitting TRBD1. This CDR3 comprises 18 residues. Germline loops: CDR1 LNHDA, CDR2 SQIVND (reference sequence). Losses at the gene ends were 4 bases for V and 8 bases for J; bases not matched to a gene: 15. The CDR3 loop is CASSRDRGPLRKGHEQFF. CDR3 bases: TGTGCCAGTAGTAGGGACAGGGGGCCGCTAAGGAAGGGCCATGAGCAGTTCTTC.

The chain has TRBV6-5 and TRBJ2-2, with 10 bases that match TRBD1. CDR1 is MNHEY and CDR2 is SVGAGI in the germline V gene. With V trimmed by 2 bases and J by 7 bases, 1 base remained unmatched. The length of the CDR3 is 14 residues. The CDR3 spells CASSYRTGGGELFF. The CDR3 region has the DNA TGTGCCAGCAGTTACCGGACAGGGGGCGGGGAGCTGTTTTTT.

The gene calls are TRBV7-6 and TRBJ1-1; 11 bases line up with TRBD1. CDR1 SGHVS and CDR2 FNYEAQ come from the germline V gene. Unmatched junction bases numbered 9, after V lost 5 bases and J lost 7 bases. This CDR3 spans 15 amino acids. Here the CDR3 reads CASSPWTGGADEAFF. CDR3 sequence (DNA): TGTGCCAGCAGCCCCTGGACAGGGGGCGCGGATGAAGCTTTCTTT.

This clone occurred once. The chain links TRBV28 to TRBJ2-3; a weak D match, TRBD2 (6 bases). CDR3 size: 13 residues. From germline, CDR1 is MDHEN and CDR2 SYDVKM. V was shortened by 8 bases and J by 2 bases, with 11 bases between the two germline ends. This CDR3 is CASLATNTDTQYF. The CDR3 DNA sequence: TGTGCCAGCCTAGCGACCAACACAGATACGCAGTATTTT.

This chain uses TRBV5-6 with TRBJ1-2; 10 nucleotides line up with TRBD1. J lost 5 bases, V lost 1 base, and 5 bases had no gene match. The CDR3 contains 15 residues. Germline CDR1 reads SGHDT; CDR2 reads YYEEEE. The CDR3: CASSLLRDRGYGYTF. CDR3 sequence (DNA): TGTGCCAGCAGCTTGCTCCGGGACAGGGGATATGGCTACACCTTC.

The gene calls are TRBV7-6 and TRBJ1-3; tentatively, D is TRBD1 (5 bases). The CDR3 runs to 15 residues. V was clipped by 2 bases and J by 9 bases, with 17 bases between them. The germline gives CDR1 SGHVS, CDR2 FNYEAQ. The DNA for the CDR3 is TGTGCCAGCAGCTTACAAGTCGCCCAGGGAGGCACCATATATTTT. This encodes CASSLQVAQGGTIYF.

The chain is built from TRBV9 and TRBJ1-1; a possible D gene is TRBD1 (5 bases). V lost 0 bases and J lost 1, with 10 bases in between. The CDR3 totals 15 residues. Germline V gene data show CDR1 as SGDLS and CDR2 as YYNGEE. The CDR3 DNA reads TGTGCCAGCAGCGTAGGGGGCCGAGGGAACACTGAAGCTTTCTTT. Its protein is CASSVGGRGNTEAFF.

The chain couples TRBV2 to TRBJ2-7, with a weak D call TRBD2 (6 bases). There are 19 residues in the CDR3. CDR1 SNHLY and CDR2 FYNNEI come from the germline V gene. V lost 0 bases, J lost 6 bases, and 27 bases lay in between. The CDR3 is CASSEALSISGVLLSEQYF. The CDR3 coding sequence is TGTGCCAGCAGTGAAGCGCTTTCCATATCGGGGGTCCTCCTAAGCGAGCAGTACTTC.